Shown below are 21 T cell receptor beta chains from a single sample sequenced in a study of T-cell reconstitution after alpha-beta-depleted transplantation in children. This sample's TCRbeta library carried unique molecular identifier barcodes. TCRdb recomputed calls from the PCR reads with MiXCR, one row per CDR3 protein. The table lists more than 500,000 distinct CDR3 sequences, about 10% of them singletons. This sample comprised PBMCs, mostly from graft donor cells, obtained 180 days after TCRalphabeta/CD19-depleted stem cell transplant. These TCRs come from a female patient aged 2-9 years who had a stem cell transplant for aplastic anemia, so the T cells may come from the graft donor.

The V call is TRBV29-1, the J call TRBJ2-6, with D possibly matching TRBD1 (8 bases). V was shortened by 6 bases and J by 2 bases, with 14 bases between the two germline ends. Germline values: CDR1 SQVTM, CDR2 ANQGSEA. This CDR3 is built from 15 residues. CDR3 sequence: CSVTGGGPGANVLTF. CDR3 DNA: TGCAGCGTCACAGGGGGGGGGCCTGGGGCCAACGTCCTGACTTTC.

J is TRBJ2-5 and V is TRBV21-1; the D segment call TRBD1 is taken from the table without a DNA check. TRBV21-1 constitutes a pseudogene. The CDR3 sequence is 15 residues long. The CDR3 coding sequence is TGTGCCAGCAGGGGACCGACAGGGGGTGAAGAGACCCAGTACTTC. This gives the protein CASRGPTGGEETQYF.

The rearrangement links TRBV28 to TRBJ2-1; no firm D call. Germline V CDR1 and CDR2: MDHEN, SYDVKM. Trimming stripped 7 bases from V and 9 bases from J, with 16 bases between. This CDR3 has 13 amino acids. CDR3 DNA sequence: TGTGCCAGCAAAGGCAGCCACTTTGGTGAGCAGTTCTTC. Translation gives CASKGSHFGEQFF.

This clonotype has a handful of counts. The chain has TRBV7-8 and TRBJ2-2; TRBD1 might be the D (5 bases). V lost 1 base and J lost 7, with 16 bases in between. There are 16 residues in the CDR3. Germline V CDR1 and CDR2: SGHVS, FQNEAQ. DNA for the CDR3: TGTGCCAGCAGCTTAGATATCGCCAGGGCGGACGGGGAGCTGTTTTTT. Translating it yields CASSLDIARADGELFF.

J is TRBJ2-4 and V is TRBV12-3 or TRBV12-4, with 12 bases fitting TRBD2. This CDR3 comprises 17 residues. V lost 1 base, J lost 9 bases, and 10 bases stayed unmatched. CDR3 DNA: TGTGCCAGCAGTTTAGGACTAGCGGGAGCCTCCGGGGGCATTCAGTACTTC. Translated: CASSLGLAGASGGIQYF.

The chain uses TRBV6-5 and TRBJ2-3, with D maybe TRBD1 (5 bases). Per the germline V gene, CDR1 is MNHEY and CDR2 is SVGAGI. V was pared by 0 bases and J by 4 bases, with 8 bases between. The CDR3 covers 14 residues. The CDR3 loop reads CASSYSTVPDTQYF. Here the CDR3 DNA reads TGTGCCAGCAGTTACTCGACAGTACCAGATACGCAGTATTTT.

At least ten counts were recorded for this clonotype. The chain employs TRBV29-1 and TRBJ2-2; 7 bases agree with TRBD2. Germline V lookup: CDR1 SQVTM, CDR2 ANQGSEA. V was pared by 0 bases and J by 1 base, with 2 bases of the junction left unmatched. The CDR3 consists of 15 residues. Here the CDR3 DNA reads TGCAGCGTTGAAGAAGCGGGAAAGAACACCGGGGAGCTGTTTTTT. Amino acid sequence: CSVEEAGKNTGELFF.

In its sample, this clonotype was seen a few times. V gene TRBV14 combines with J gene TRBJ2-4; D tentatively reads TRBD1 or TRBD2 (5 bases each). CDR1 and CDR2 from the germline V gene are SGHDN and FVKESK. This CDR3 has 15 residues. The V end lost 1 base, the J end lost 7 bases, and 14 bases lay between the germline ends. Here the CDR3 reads CASSQVYGGVNIQYF. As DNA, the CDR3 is TGTGCCAGCAGCCAAGTGTATGGGGGAGTTAACATTCAGTACTTC.

DNA for the CDR3: TGTGCCAGCAGACAGGGACAGGGGGAGATGGGGCAGTTCTTC. Protein sequence: CASRQGQGEMGQFF. The genes are TRBV11-3 and TRBJ2-1, with TRBD1 matching over 11 bases. Germline V gene data show CDR1 as SGHNT and CDR2 as YENEEA. V was pared by 6 bases and J by 12 bases, with 10 bases of the junction left unmatched. The CDR3 has 14 amino acids.

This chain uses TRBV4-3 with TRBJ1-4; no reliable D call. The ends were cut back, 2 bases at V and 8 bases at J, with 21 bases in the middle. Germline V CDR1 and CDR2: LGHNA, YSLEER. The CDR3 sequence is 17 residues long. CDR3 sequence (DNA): TGCGCCAGCAGCCAAACTCCCGGGGTGAGCCCCGAAGAAAAACTGTTTTTT. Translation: CASSQTPGVSPEEKLFF.

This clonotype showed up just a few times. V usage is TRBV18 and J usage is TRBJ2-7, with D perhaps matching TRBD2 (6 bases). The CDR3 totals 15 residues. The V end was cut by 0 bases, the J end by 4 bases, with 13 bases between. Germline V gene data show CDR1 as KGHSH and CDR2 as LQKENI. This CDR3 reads CASSPPERGGYEQYF. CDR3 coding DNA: TGTGCCAGCTCACCACCAGAGAGGGGAGGATACGAGCAGTACTTC.

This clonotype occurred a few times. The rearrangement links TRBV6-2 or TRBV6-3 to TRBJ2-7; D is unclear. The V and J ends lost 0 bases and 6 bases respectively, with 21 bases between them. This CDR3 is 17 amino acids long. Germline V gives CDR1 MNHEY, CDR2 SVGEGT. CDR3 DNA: TGTGCCAGCAGTTACTCGATGTGGGAACAGATAAAAGGCGAGCAGTACGTC. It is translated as CASSYSMWEQIKGEQYV.

The CDR3 DNA sequence: TGTGCCAGCAGCCCCGGGCTCCTGAGCTCCTACGAGCAGTACGTC. It is translated as CASSPGLLSSYEQYV. The chain carries TRBV4-2 and TRBJ2-7; D remains unclear. Germline values: CDR1 LGHNA, CDR2 YNFKEQ. V shed 4 bases and J shed 0 bases, with 13 bases lying between them. The CDR3 is made up of 15 amino acids.

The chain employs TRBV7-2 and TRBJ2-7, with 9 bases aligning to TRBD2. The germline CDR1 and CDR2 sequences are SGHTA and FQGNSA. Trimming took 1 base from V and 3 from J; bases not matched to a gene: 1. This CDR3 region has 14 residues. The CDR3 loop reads CASSLVAGDYEQYV. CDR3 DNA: TGTGCCAGCAGCTTAGTAGCGGGGGACTACGAGCAGTACGTC.

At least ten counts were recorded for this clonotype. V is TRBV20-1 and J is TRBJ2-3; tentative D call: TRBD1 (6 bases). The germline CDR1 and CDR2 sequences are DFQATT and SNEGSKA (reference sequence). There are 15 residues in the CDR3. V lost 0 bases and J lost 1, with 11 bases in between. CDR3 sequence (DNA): TGCAGTGCTAGAGATGATCACAGGGGCACAGATACGCAGTATTTT. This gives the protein CSARDDHRGTDTQYF.

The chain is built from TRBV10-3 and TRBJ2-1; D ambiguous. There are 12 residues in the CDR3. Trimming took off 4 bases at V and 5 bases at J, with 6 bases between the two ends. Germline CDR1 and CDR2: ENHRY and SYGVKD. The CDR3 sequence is CAISALDNEQFF. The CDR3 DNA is TGTGCCATCAGTGCGTTGGACAATGAGCAGTTCTTC.

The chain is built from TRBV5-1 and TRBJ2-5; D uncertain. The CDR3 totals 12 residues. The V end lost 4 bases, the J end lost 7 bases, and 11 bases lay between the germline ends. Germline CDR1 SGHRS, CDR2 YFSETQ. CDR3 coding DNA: TGCGCCAGCAGCCAAGAAGGGTGGACCCAGTACTTC. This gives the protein CASSQEGWTQYF. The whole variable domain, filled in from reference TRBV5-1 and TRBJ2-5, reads KAGVTQTPRYLIKTRGQQVTLSCSPISGHRSVSWYQQTPGQGLQFLFEYFSETQRNKGNFPGRFSGRQFSNSRSEMNVSTLELGDSALYLCASSQEGWTQYFGPGTRLLVL.

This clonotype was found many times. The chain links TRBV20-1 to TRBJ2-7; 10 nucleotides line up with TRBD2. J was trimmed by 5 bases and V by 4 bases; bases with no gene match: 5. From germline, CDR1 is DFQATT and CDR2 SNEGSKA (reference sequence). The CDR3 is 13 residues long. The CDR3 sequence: CSAKASGRHEQYV. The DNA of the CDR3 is TGCAGTGCTAAGGCTAGCGGGAGACACGAGCAGTACGTC.

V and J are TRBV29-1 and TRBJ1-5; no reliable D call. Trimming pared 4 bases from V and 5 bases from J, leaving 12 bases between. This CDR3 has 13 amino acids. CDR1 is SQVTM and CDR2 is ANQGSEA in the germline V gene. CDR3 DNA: TGCAGCGTTGGTTCACGGAGACATCAGCCCCAGCATTTT. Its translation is CSVGSRRHQPQHF.

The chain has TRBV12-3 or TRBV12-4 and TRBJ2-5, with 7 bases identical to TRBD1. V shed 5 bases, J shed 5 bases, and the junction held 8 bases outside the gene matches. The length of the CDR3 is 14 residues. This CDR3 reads CASSTTGSRETQYF. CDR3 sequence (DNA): TGTGCCAGCAGTACGACAGGGTCCCGGGAGACCCAGTACTTC.

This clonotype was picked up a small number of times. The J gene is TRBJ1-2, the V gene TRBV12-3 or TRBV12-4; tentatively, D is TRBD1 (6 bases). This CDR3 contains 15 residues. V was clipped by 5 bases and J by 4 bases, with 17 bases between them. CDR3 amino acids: CASSRGGNSGYGYTF. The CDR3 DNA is TGTGCCAGCAGTCGAGGGGGGAATTCGGGCTATGGCTACACCTTC.